This T cell receptor (beta chain) was identified during a study of blood T cell repertoires in COVID-19. Study as a whole: T cells, B-cell-depleted T cells, or PBMCs provided the cDNA or gDNA that served as material.

This clone has only one observation. Assay used: immunoSEQ multiplex PCR; TCRdb lists only in-frame clones, some missing. The sample has 200,000 to 250,000 clones; around 84% are singletons. Looked up from germline, CDR1 is LGHNA and CDR2 is YSLEER. CDR3 length: 15 amino acids. V lost 0 bases, J lost 10 bases, and 13 bases lay in between. The rearrangement uses TRBV4-3 and TRBJ1-6; the D gene is possibly TRBD1 (5 bases). The sample comprised PBMCs or T cells enriched from blood (not recorded which). This sequence was found in a woman in her forties or fifties who had recovered from COVID-19. The DNA of the CDR3 is TGCGCCAGCAGCCAAGAAAGGACACCGTCCTCACCCCTCCACTTT. Translated, it gives CASSQERTPSSPLHF.